Presented here are 24 T cell receptor beta chains from one specimen sequenced in a study of blood T cell repertoires in COVID-19. Generated by immunoSEQ multiplex PCR, the TCRdb table keeps only in-frame clones and is missing some. This sample yields roughly 36,000 clones, of which about 87% are seen a single time; 9.5% to 13% belongs to the top ten. Specimen: peripheral blood. These receptors were obtained from an elderly man with active COVID-19.

The chain recombines TRBV18 with TRBJ2-2; 7 bases agree with TRBD1. The CDR3 extends over 16 amino acids. V gave up 0 bases and J gave up 3 bases; unmatched junction bases: 4. CDR1 is KGHSH, CDR2 LQKENI, per germline. The CDR3, as DNA: TGTGCCAGCTCACCACCCACAGGGGTGGACACCGGGGAGCTGTTTTTT. It codes for CASSPPTGVDTGELFF.

The chain has TRBV19 and TRBJ2-1; no definite D call. Germline V gene data show CDR1 as LNHDA and CDR2 as SQIVND (reference sequence). Trimming removed 0 bases at V and 8 bases at J, with 8 bases between. There are 13 residues in the CDR3. As DNA, the CDR3 is TGTGCCAGTAGTATAGAAATTAGAGATGAGCAGTTCTTC. Protein product: CASSIEIRDEQFF.

The genes are TRBV2 and TRBJ1-1; 9 bases map to TRBD1. With 8 bases clipped from V and 2 bases from J, the junction kept 3 bases outside the gene matches. The germline gives CDR1 SNHLY, CDR2 FYNNEI. CDR3 length: 13 residues. The CDR3 DNA sequence: TGTGCCAGCGAGGACAGGGGTAACACTGAAGCTTTCTTT. Its protein is CASEDRGNTEAFF.

This clone occurred once. V and J are TRBV25-1 and TRBJ1-1; possible D gene TRBD1, 5 bases. The CDR3 spans 15 residues. Between the trimmed V and J ends, which lost 5 bases and 1 base, there was a span of 14 bases. Germline loops: CDR1 MGHDK, CDR2 SYGVNS. CDR3 coding DNA: TGTGCCAGCAGTAGGAGGGGCATTGGGAACACTGAAGCTTTCTTT. Encoded protein: CASSRRGIGNTEAFF. Full variable domain (outside the CDR3, taken from reference TRBV25-1 and TRBJ1-1): EADIYQTPRYLVIGTGKKITLECSQTMGHDKMYWYQQDPGMELHLIHYSYGVNSTEKGDLSSESTVSRIRTEHFPLTLESARPSHTSQYLCASSRRGIGNTEAFFGQGTRLTVV.

The chain recombines TRBV29-1 with TRBJ2-2, with TRBD1 identical over 8 bases. Germline V gene data show CDR1 as SQVTM and CDR2 as ANQGSEA. The CDR3 totals 14 residues. The trim removed 6 bases at V and 4 bases at J, leaving 7 bases unmatched. The CDR3 here is CSVRTGIRTGELFF. DNA for the CDR3: TGCAGCGTCAGGACAGGGATTCGCACCGGGGAGCTGTTTTTT.

This clone is a singleton in its sample. The rearrangement uses TRBV6-5 and TRBJ1-1, with 7 bases identical to TRBD1. CDR1 MNHEY and CDR2 SVGAGI come from the germline V gene. Trimming took 6 bases from V and 2 from J; bases not matched to a gene: 6. The CDR3 has 14 amino acids. This CDR3 reads CASSLGQINTEAFF. Here the CDR3 DNA reads TGTGCCAGCAGCTTGGGACAGATTAACACTGAAGCTTTCTTT.

This clone was seen only once. J is TRBJ1-2 and V is TRBV15; D may be TRBD1 (5 bases). The CDR3 extends over 17 amino acids. The V gene's germline CDR1 is LNHNV and CDR2 YYDKDF (reference sequence). V was trimmed by 0 bases and J by 8 bases, leaving 22 bases between them. CDR3 in amino acids: CATSRDHQGGLDGGYTF. The CDR3 nucleotides are TGTGCCACCAGCAGAGATCACCAGGGAGGATTAGACGGAGGCTACACCTTC.

The rearrangement uses TRBV21-1 and TRBJ2-6; the DNA was not used to check the table's D call, TRBD1. TRBV21-1 is reported as a pseudogene. The CDR3 sequence is 18 residues long. CDR3 in amino acids: CASSKRGQHSSGANVLTF. The CDR3 DNA reads as TGTGCCAGCAGCAAACGCGGACAACACAGCTCTGGGGCCAACGTCCTGACTTTC.

The V and J genes are TRBV2 and TRBJ1-2; D is perhaps TRBD1 (6 bases). V was clipped by 8 bases and J by 0 bases, with 10 bases between them. The V gene's germline CDR1 is SNHLY and CDR2 FYNNEI. The CDR3 runs to 13 residues. The DNA of the CDR3 is TGTGCCAGCGGGGACATTTCTAACTATGGCTACACCTTC. Translation: CASGDISNYGYTF.

The chain recombines TRBV18 with TRBJ1-2; D might be TRBD1 (5 bases). This CDR3 comprises 15 residues. The germline V and J ends were trimmed by 1 base and 3 bases, with 12 bases remaining between them. From germline, CDR1 is KGHSH and CDR2 LQKENI. In DNA, the CDR3 is TGTGCCAGCTCACCACGGTCTTCGGGGGACTATGGCTACACCTTC. As protein: CASSPRSSGDYGYTF.

This clone showed up just a few times. J is TRBJ2-7 and V is TRBV7-2, with 7 bases that match TRBD2. CDR3 size: 14 residues. V lost 5 bases to trimming and J lost 7 bases; unmatched junction nucleotides: 11. Germline CDR1 SGHTA, CDR2 FQGNSA. CDR3 DNA: TGTGCCAGCAGCCGCGGGAGTGGCTATGGGGAGCAGTACTTC. Its translation: CASSRGSGYGEQYF.

V and J are TRBV5-4 and TRBJ1-2; 7 bases agree with TRBD1. The CDR3 sequence is 14 residues long. Unmatched junction bases numbered 11, after V lost 5 bases and J lost 7 bases. Germline CDR1 reads SGHNT; CDR2 reads YYREEE (reference sequence). For the CDR3, the DNA is TGTGCCAGCAGACCTACGACAGGGAGGTCTGGCTACACCTTC. Translated: CASRPTTGRSGYTF.

The chain recombines TRBV19 with TRBJ1-5; D remains unclear. Trimming took 4 bases from V and 4 from J, leaving 14 bases between them. Germline values: CDR1 LNHDA, CDR2 SQIVND (reference sequence). CDR3 size: 15 residues. The CDR3 DNA reads TGTGCCAGTAGTACACTATTATCCGAGAATCAGCCCCAGCATTTT. Translating it yields CASSTLLSENQPQHF.

This chain joins TRBV6-5 and TRBJ1-1; D might be TRBD1 (6 bases). There are 13 residues in the CDR3. Germline-derived CDR1 and CDR2 are MNHEY and SVGAGI. The V gene lost 8 bases and the J gene lost 6 bases, with 16 bases spanning the gap. DNA for the CDR3: TGTGCCAGCCGGGGGGGGCCTTTCGCTGAAGCTTTCTTT. Its translation is CASRGGPFAEAFF.

This chain uses TRBV28 with TRBJ2-7, with 10 bases matching TRBD1. CDR1 is MDHEN and CDR2 is SYDVKM in the germline V gene. V shed 9 bases and J 2 bases; nucleotides not matched to a gene: 4. This CDR3 contains 13 residues. This CDR3 is CASGTGVPYEQYF. CDR3 bases: TGTGCCAGTGGGACAGGGGTCCCCTACGAGCAGTACTTC.

The chain has TRBV6-5 and TRBJ2-7, with D perhaps matching TRBD2 (6 bases). The ends were cut back, 6 bases at V and 6 bases at J, with 15 bases in the middle. This CDR3 has 13 residues. Germline CDR1 and CDR2: MNHEY and SVGAGI. In nucleotides, the CDR3 is TGTGCCAGCAGGGCTAGCGTTTACGCCGAGCAGTACTTC. It yields the protein CASRASVYAEQYF.

Only a few counts were recorded for this clone. V is TRBV29-1 and J is TRBJ1-2; possibly TRBD1 for D (5 bases). Trimming cost V 7 bases and J 4 bases, with 19 bases left between them. This CDR3 contains 14 residues. Germline V gives CDR1 SQVTM, CDR2 ANQGSEA. CDR3 in amino acids: CSANSQELGYGYTF. DNA for the CDR3: TGCAGCGCCAACTCACAGGAATTAGGCTATGGCTACACCTTC.

The V and J genes are TRBV28 and TRBJ1-1; TRBD1 matches 7 bases. The junction had 11 bases not matched to a gene; V was cut back by 8 bases and J by 5 bases. Germline V CDR1 and CDR2: MDHEN, SYDVKM. The CDR3 contains 14 residues. The CDR3 region is CASALQGLGTEAFF. The CDR3 region has the DNA TGTGCCAGCGCCCTACAGGGGCTGGGAACTGAAGCTTTCTTT.

This rearrangement joins TRBV27 to TRBJ1-1; D gene ambiguous. V was trimmed by 1 base and J by 3 bases, leaving 6 bases between them. The CDR3 is made up of 13 amino acids. The germline V gene encodes CDR1 MNHEY and CDR2 SMNVEV (reference sequence). In nucleotides, the CDR3 is TGTGCCAGCAGTTTATGGGCAGACACTGAAGCTTTCTTT. It yields the protein CASSLWADTEAFF.

V usage is TRBV12-3 or TRBV12-4 and J usage is TRBJ1-2, with D possibly matching TRBD1 (5 bases). V gave up 6 bases and J gave up 7 bases, with 15 bases separating them. CDR3 length equals 13 residues. The CDR3 DNA follows: TGTGCCAGCAGCTCTAACGGGGGGATTGGCTACACCTTC. Protein sequence: CASSSNGGIGYTF.

The chain recombines TRBV9 with TRBJ2-1, with D possibly being TRBD2 (6 bases). The CDR3 spans 16 residues. V lost 0 bases to trimming and J lost 9 bases, with 19 bases between them. Germline lookup yields CDR1 SGDLS and CDR2 YYNGEE. CDR3 coding DNA: TGTGCCAGCAGCGTAGGGTCCGGGACTCCGGGGCTTGAGCAGTTCTTC. Translating gives CASSVGSGTPGLEQFF.

The V and J genes are TRBV12-3 or TRBV12-4 and TRBJ2-1; 7 nucleotides match TRBD2. V dropped 6 bases and J dropped 10; count of bases not matched to a gene: 3. The CDR3 has 11 residues. CDR3 nucleotides: TGTGCCAGCAGCCCAGCGGGAGAGCAGTTCTTC. Amino acid sequence: CASSPAGEQFF.

This sequence joins TRBV4-1 and TRBJ2-1; 9 nucleotides match TRBD2. J lost 3 bases, V lost 6 bases, and 21 bases had no gene match. CDR3 length: 20 amino acids. Germline values: CDR1 MGHRA, CDR2 YSYEKL. For the CDR3, the DNA is TGCGCCAGCAGTTCAAGAACCGGGACTAGCAAATATGGTATCTACAATGAGCAGTTCTTC. As protein: CASSSRTGTSKYGIYNEQFF.

The V and J genes are TRBV5-4 and TRBJ2-3, with 8 bases identical to TRBD2. The V segment lost 4 bases and the J segment 5 bases; nucleotides outside the gene matches: 9. This CDR3 has 15 residues. Germline V gene sequence: CDR1 SGHNT, CDR2 YYREEE (reference sequence). CDR3 sequence reads: CASSLTAGEVDTQYF. The CDR3 DNA reads TGTGCCAGCAGCCTTACAGCGGGAGAGGTAGATACGCAGTATTTT.